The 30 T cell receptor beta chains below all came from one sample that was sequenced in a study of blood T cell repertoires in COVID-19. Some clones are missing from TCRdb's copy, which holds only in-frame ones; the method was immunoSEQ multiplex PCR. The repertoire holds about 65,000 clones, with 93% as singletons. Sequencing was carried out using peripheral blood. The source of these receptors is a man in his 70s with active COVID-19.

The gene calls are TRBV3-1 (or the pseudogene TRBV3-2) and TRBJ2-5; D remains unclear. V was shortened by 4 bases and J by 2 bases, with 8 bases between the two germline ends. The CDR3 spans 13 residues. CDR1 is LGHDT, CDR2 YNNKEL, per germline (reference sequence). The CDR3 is CASSRLGQETQYF. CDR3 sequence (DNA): TGTGCCAGCAGCCGACTTGGACAAGAGACCCAGTACTTC.

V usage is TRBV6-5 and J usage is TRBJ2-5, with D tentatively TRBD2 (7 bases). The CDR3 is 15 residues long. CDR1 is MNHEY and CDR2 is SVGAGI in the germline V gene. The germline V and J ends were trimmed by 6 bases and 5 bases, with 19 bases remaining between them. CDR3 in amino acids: CASSQFGGGGETQYF. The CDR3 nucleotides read TGTGCCAGCAGCCAGTTTGGCGGGGGCGGGGAGACCCAGTACTTC.

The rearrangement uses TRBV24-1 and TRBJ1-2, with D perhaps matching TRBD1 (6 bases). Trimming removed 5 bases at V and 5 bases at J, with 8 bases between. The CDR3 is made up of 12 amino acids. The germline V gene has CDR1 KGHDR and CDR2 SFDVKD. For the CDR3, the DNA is TGTGCCACCAGTGGGACAGAGTATGGCTACACCTTC. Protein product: CATSGTEYGYTF.

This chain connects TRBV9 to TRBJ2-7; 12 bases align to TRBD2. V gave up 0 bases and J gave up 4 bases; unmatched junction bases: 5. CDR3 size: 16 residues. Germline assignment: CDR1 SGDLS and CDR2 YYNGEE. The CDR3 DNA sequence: TGTGCCAGCAGCGTAGCCGGACTAGCGGGACCTTACGAGCAGTACTTC. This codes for CASSVAGLAGPYEQYF.

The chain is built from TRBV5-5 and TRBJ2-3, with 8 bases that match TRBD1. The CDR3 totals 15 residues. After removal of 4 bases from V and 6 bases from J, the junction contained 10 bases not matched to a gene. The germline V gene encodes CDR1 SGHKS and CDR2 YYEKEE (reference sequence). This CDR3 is CASSTLQGGMDTQYF. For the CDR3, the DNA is TGTGCCAGCAGCACCTTACAGGGGGGTATGGATACGCAGTATTTT.

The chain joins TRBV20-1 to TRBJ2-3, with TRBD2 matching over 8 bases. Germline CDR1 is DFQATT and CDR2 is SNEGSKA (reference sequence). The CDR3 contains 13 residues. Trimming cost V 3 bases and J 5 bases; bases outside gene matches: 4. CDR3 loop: CSASVGGGDTQYF. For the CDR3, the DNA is TGCAGTGCTAGTGTCGGGGGGGGAGATACGCAGTATTTT.

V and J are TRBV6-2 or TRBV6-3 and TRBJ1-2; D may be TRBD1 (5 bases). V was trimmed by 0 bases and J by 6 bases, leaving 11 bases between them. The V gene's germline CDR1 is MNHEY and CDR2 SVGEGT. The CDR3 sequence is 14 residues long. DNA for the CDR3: TGTGCCAGCAGTTACTCCGGCAGGGATAATGGCTACACCTTC. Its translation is CASSYSGRDNGYTF.

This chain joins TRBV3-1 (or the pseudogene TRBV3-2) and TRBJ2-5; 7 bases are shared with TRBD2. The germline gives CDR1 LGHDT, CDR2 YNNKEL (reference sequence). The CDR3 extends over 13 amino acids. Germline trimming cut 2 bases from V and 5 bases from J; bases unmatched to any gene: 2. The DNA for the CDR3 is TGTGCCAGCAGCCAATACGGGGGGGAGACCCAGTACTTC. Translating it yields CASSQYGGETQYF.

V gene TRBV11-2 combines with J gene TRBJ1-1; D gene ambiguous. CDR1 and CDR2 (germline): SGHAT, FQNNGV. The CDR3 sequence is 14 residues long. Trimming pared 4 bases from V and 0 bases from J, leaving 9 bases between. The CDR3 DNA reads TGTGCCAGCAGCTGGGAGGCCATGAACACTGAAGCTTTCTTT. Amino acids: CASSWEAMNTEAFF.

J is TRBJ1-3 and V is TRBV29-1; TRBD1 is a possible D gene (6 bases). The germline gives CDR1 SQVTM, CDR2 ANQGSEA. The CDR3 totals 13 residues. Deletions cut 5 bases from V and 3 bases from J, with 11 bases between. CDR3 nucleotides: TGCAGCGTTTCGGACAGAAGTGGAAACACCATATATTTT. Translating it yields CSVSDRSGNTIYF.

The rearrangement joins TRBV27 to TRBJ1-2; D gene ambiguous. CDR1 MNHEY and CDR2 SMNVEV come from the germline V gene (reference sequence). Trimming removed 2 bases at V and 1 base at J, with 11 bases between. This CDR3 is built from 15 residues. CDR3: CASSLRSGSNYGYTF. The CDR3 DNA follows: TGTGCCAGCAGTTTAAGGTCCGGGAGTAACTATGGCTACACCTTC.

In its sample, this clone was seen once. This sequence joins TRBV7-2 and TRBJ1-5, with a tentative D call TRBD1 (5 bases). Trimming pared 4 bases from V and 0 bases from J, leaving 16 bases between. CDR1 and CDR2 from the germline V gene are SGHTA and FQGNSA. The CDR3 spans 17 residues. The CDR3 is CASSSTKGPYSNQPQHF. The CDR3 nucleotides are TGTGCCAGCAGCTCCACTAAGGGGCCATATAGCAATCAGCCCCAGCATTTT.

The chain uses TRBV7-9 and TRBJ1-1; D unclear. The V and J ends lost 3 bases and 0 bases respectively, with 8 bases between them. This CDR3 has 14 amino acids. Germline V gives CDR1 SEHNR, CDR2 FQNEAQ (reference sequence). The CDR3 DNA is TGTGCCAGCAGCTTTCCACATGTGAACACTGAAGCTTTCTTT. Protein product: CASSFPHVNTEAFF.

DNA for the CDR3: TGTGCCAGCAGCCAAGGTCGCAGGGTTGGGGGCTACACCTTC. Its translation: CASSQGRRVGGYTF. The V gene is TRBV4-2, the J gene TRBJ1-2, with a possible D match to TRBD1 (5 bases). The CDR3 is made up of 14 amino acids. The V gene lost 1 base and the J gene lost 8 bases, with 14 bases spanning the gap. CDR1 LGHNA and CDR2 YNFKEQ come from the germline V gene.

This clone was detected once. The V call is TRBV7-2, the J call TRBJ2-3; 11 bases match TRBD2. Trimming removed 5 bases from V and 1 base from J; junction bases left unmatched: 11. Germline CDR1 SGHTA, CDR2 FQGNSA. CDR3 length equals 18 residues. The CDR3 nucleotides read TGTGCCAGCAGCGCTAGCGGGGGGTCAGGGGTGGGCACAGATACGCAGTATTTT. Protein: CASSASGGSGVGTDTQYF.

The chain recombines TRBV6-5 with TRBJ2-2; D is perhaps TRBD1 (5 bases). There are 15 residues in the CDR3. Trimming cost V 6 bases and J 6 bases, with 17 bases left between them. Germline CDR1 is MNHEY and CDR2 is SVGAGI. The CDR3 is CASSPGSGPPGELFF. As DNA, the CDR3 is TGTGCCAGCAGCCCAGGGTCAGGGCCCCCCGGGGAGCTGTTTTTT.

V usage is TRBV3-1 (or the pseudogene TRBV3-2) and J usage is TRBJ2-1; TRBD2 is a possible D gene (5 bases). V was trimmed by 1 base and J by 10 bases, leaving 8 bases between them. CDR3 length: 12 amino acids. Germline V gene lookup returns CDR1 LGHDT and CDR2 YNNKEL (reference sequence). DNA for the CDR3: TGTGCCAGCAGCCAAGTGCGAGGGGAGCAGTTCTTC. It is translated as CASSQVRGEQFF.

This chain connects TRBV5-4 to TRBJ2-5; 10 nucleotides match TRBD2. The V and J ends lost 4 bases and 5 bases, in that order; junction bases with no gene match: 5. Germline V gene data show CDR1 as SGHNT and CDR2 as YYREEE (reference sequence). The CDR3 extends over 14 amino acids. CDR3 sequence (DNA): TGTGCCAGCAGCAGCGGGGGGGCCTCGGAGACCCAGTACTTC. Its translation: CASSSGGASETQYF.

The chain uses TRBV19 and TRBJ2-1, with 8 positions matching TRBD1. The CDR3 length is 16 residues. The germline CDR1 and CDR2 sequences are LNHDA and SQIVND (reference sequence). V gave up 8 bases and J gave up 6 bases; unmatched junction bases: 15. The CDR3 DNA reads TGTGCCAGTCGCCCCCCGTGGGACAGGTTGCGCAATGAGCAGTTCTTC. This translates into CASRPPWDRLRNEQFF.

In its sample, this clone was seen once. Here the CDR3 reads CASSEQGAGELFF. The CDR3 DNA reads TGTGCCAGCAGTGAACAGGGGGCCGGGGAGCTGTTTTTT. V is TRBV25-1 and J is TRBJ2-2; 7 bases are shared with TRBD1. The CDR3 consists of 13 residues. Trimming took 2 bases from V and 6 from J; bases not matched to a gene: 0. The germline V gene encodes CDR1 MGHDK and CDR2 SYGVNS.

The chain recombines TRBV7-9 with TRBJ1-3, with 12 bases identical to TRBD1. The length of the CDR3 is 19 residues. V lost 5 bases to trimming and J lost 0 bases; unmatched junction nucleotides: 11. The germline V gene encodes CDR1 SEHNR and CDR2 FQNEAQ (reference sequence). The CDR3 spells CASSHGTGGFSFSGNTIYF. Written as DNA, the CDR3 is TGTGCCAGCAGCCACGGGACAGGGGGCTTCTCGTTCTCTGGAAACACCATATATTTT.

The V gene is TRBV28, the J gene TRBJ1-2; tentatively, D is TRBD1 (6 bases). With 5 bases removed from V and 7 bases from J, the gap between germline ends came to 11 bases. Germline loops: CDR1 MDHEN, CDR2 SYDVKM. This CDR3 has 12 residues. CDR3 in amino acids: CASSLVGAGYTF. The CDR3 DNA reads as TGTGCCAGCAGTCTGGTGGGGGCTGGCTACACCTTC.

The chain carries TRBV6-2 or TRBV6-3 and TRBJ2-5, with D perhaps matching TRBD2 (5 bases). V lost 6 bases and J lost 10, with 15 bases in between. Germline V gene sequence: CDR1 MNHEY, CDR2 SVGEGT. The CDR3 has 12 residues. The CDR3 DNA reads TGTGCCAGCAGCCACCAGCGCCGGGACCAGTACTTC. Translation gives CASSHQRRDQYF.

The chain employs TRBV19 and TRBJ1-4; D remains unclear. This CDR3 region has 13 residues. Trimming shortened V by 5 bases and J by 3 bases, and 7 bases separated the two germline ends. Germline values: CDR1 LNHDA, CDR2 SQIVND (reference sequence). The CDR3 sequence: CASSRIANEKLFF. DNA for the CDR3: TGTGCCAGTAGTCGAATAGCTAATGAAAAACTGTTTTTT. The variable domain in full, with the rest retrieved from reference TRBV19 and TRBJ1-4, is DGGITQSPKYLFRKEGQNVTLSCEQNLNHDAMYWYRQDPGQGLRLIYYSQIVNDFQKGDIAEGYSVSREKKESFPLTVTSAQKNPTAFYLCASSRIANEKLFFGSGTQLSVL.

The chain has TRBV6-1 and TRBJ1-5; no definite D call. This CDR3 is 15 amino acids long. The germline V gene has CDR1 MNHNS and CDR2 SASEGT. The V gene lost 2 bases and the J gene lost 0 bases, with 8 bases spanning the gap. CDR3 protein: CASSENRNSNQPQHF. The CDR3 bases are TGTGCCAGCAGTGAAAACAGAAATAGCAATCAGCCCCAGCATTTT.

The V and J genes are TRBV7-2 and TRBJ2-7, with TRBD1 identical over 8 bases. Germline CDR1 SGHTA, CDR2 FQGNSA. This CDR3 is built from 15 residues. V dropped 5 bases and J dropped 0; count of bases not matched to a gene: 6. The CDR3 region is CASSLRTGSSYEQYF. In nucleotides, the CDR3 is TGTGCCAGCAGCCTCCGGACAGGGTCCTCCTACGAGCAGTACTTC.

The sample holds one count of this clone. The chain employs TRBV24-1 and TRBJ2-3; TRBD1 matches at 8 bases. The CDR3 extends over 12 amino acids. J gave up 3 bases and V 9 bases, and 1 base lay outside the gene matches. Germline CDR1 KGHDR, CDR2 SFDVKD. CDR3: CATGDRTDTQYF. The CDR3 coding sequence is TGTGCCACCGGGGACAGGACAGATACGCAGTATTTT.

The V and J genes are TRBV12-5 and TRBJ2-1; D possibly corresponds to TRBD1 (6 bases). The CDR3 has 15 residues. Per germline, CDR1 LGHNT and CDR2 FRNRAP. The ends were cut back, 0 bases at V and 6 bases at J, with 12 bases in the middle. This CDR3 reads CASGLVPGTFNEQFF. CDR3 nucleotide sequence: TGTGCTAGTGGTTTGGTCCCCGGGACATTCAATGAGCAGTTCTTC.

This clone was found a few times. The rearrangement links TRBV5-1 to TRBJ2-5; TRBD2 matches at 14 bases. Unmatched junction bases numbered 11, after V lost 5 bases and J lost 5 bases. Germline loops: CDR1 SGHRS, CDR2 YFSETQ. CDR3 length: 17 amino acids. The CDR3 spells CASRGQGTSGGMETQYF. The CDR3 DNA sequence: TGCGCCAGCAGGGGACAGGGGACTAGCGGGGGAATGGAGACCCAGTACTTC.

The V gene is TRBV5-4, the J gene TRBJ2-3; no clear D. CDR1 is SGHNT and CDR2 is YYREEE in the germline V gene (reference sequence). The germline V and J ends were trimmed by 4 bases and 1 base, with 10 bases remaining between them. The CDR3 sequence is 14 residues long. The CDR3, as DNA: TGTGCCAGCAGCCCCCCCACGGGCACAGATACGCAGTATTTT. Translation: CASSPPTGTDTQYF.